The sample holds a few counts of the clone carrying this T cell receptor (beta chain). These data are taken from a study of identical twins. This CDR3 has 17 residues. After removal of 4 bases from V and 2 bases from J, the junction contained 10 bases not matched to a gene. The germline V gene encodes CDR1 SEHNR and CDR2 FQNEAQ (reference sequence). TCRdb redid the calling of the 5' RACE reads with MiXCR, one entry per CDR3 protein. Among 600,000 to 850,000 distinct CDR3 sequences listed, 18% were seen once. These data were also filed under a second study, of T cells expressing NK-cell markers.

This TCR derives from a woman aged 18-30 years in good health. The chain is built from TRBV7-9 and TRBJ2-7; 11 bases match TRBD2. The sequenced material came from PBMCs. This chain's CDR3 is CASSSTLLAGVTYEQYF. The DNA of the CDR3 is TGTGCCAGCAGCTCTACCTTACTAGCGGGAGTAACCTACGAGCAGTACTTC.